This TCR beta chain was sequenced during a study of blood T cell repertoires in COVID-19. The age range of participants was about 18 to 89 years, with residence in some 25 US areas. Regarding this clone: The junction departs from the called germline gene at one end, perhaps through a read error.

The table came from immunoSEQ multiplex PCR; TCRdb's copy has only in-frame clones and leaves some out. The table includes about 210,000 clones, roughly 84% detected once. This clonotype originated in a man younger than 45 in a cohort exposed to, infected with or recovered from COVID-19 (not recorded which). Input material: PBMCs or T cells enriched from blood (not recorded which).

The CDR3, as DNA: TGTGCCAGCAGTCCAACAAGCCGGCGGACAGTCGAATTTTTC. Its translation: CASSPTSRRTVEFF. V gene TRBV27 combines with J gene TRBJ1-2; D is possibly TRBD1 (6 bases). The CDR3 totals 14 residues. Looked up from germline, CDR1 is MNHEY and CDR2 is SMNVEV (reference sequence).